Listed below are T cell receptor beta chains from one sample, sequenced in a study of T cells in Graves' hyperthyroidism and ophthalmopathy. TCRdb itself ran the multiplex PCR reads through MiXCR, one entry per CDR3 protein. The table shows approximately 400,000 distinct CDR3 sequences, with 11% to 15% occurring only once. Material: blood. The receptors stem from a man between 45 and 60 years old with Graves' ophthalmopathy. CDR3s include the opening cysteine and the closing phenylalanine or tryptophan. D genes are given only for firm matches. A row's size may be missing; if present it is once, few, many or a size class.

clone size	CDR3 length	D gene	V gene	J gene	CDR3 DNA	CDR3 protein
.	15	.	TRBV7-9	TRBJ1-6	TGTGCCAGCAGCTCGGGACTTCTAAGGGATTCACCCCTCCACTTT	CASSSGLLRDSPLHF
.	18	TRBD2	TRBV12-3/TRBV12-4	TRBJ2-5	TGTGCCAGCAGCCCTTACCGCACATCTAGCGGGATTATGAAGACCCAGTACTTC	CASSPYRTSSGIMKTQYF
many	14	.	TRBV5-1	TRBJ2-7	TGCGCCAGCAGCTTGTACAGGGCGTCCTACGAGCAGTACTTC	CASSLYRASYEQYF
.	15	TRBD1	TRBV5-6	TRBJ2-7	TGTGCCAGCAGCTCACCCGTGACAGGGGGCGGTGAGCAGTACTTC	CASSSPVTGGGEQYF
.	14	TRBD1	TRBV4-1	TRBJ1-1	TGCGCCAGCAGCCAAATAGGACAGGGTCTGTCCGCTTTCTTT	CASSQIGQGLSAFF
.	15	.	TRBV19	TRBJ1-5	TGTGCCAGTAGTATGTCCGGGAATGGCAATCAGCCCCAGCATTTT	CASSMSGNGNQPQHF
once	16	TRBD1	TRBV12-3/TRBV12-4	TRBJ2-5	TGTGCCAGCAGCCAACAGGGGCGGACAGGGCAAGAGACCCAGTACTTC	CASSQQGRTGQETQYF
.	15	.	TRBV6-1	TRBJ2-1	TGTGCCAGCAGTACCCCGAGGAGGGCCTCTCCCGAGCAGTTCTTC	CASSTPRRASPEQFF
many	11	.	TRBV2	TRBJ2-3	TGTGCCAGCAGGGAATCCTATACGCAGTATTTT	CASRESYTQYF
few	15	.	TRBV4-1	TRBJ2-4	TGCGCCAGCAGCCAAGACAGGGCATCCAAAAACATTCAGTACTTC	CASSQDRASKNIQYF
.	17	.	TRBV12-3/TRBV12-4	TRBJ1-4	TGTGCCAGCAGTCCAATACGTTGGAGGGGTTCTAATGAAAAACTGTTTTTT	CASSPIRWRGSNEKLFF
.	14	.	TRBV6-5	TRBJ1-2	TGTGCCAGCAGTTGGAACAGCGAGAACTATGGCTACACCTTC	CASSWNSENYGYTF
many	20	TRBD1	TRBV3-1	TRBJ2-4	TGTGCCAGCAGCCAAGGGCTGGGGACAGGGGGAGATTTTGCCAAAAACATTCAGTACTTC	CASSQGLGTGGDFAKNIQYF
.	13	TRBD2	TRBV7-3	TRBJ2-3	TGTGCCAGGCCGGGACTAAGGCCAGATACGCAGTATTTT	CARPGLRPDTQYF
.	13	.	TRBV19	TRBJ2-7	TGTGCCAGAGGGTTGGGACTGCCTTTTGAGCAGTACTTC	CARGLGLPFEQYF
few	17	TRBD1	TRBV19	TRBJ1-4	TGTGCCAGTAGTATTCTCGGGACAGGGTTGGGTAATGAAAAACTGTTTTTT	CASSILGTGLGNEKLFF
many	13	TRBD2	TRBV20-1	TRBJ2-3	TGCAGTGCGAGACTAGCGGGAGTAGATACGCAGTATTTT	CSARLAGVDTQYF
.	16	.	TRBV11-3	TRBJ2-7	TGTGCCAGCAGCTTAGATCACTGGGGTGGCTCCTACGAGCAGTACTTC	CASSLDHWGGSYEQYF
.	14	.	TRBV14	TRBJ2-1	TGTGCCAGCAGCCAAGATCTTGTAGGGCGGGAGCAGTTCTTC	CASSQDLVGREQFF
.	15	.	TRBV5-1	TRBJ2-1	TGCGCCAGCAGCCCGGGACTCCACGGAAACAATGAGCAGTTCTTC	CASSPGLHGNNEQFF
many	12	.	TRBV5-1	TRBJ1-2	TGCGCCAGCAGGGGGGAAGGTGGCGGCTACACCTTC	CASRGEGGGYTF
few	14	.	TRBV12-3/TRBV12-4	TRBJ1-4	TGTGCCAGCAGCTACGGAGGGGTCGGAGAAAAACTGTTTTTT	CASSYGGVGEKLFF
few	16	TRBD2	TRBV5-6	TRBJ2-5	TGTGCCAGCAGCTGGAGGATGGGAGCGGGACAAGAGACCCAGTACTTC	CASSWRMGAGQETQYF
.	14	TRBD1	TRBV20-1	TRBJ1-2	TGCAGTGCCACAGAAGGACAGGGGGCGCGTAGCTACACCTTC	CSATEGQGARSYTF
many	16	.	TRBV5-4	TRBJ2-1	TGTGCCAGCAGCTTGGGCCCGGGAAGCTCCTACAATGAGCAGTTCTTC	CASSLGPGSSYNEQFF
.	16	TRBD1	TRBV19	TRBJ1-4	TGTGCCAGTAGTCGTTTGGGACAGGGGGCCGGAGAAAAACTGTTTTTT	CASSRLGQGAGEKLFF
many	15	TRBD1	TRBV20-1	TRBJ1-1	TGCAGTGCTACGACACAGGGGAGGATAGGGACTGAAGCTTTCTTT	CSATTQGRIGTEAFF
few	18	.	TRBV3-1	TRBJ2-1	TGTGCCAGCAGCCAAGATCCAATTAGTGGGAGTTGGTACAATGAGCAGTTCTTC	CASSQDPISGSWYNEQFF
many	15	.	TRBV2	TRBJ1-3	TGTGCCAGCAGTGAAGTTAGCTCGGGCGGAAACACCATATATTTT	CASSEVSSGGNTIYF
.	14	.	TRBV28	TRBJ1-1	TGTGCCAGCAGTTTCGGGTTAGGGAACACTGAAGCTTTCTTT	CASSFGLGNTEAFF
many	18	TRBD2	TRBV6-2/TRBV6-3	TRBJ2-1	TGTGCCAGCAGTTACCCAACCATGACTAGCGGGAGGTACAATGAGCAGTTCTTC	CASSYPTMTSGRYNEQFF
.	14	.	TRBV29-1	TRBJ1-2	TGCAGCGTTGAAGATGGAGGGGGTTACTATGGCTACACCTTC	CSVEDGGGYYGYTF
.	15	.	TRBV7-2	TRBJ2-5	TGTGCCAGCAGCTTAGCTCTACTGTCCTTGGGGACCCAGTACTTC	CASSLALLSLGTQYF
.	14	.	TRBV19	TRBJ1-3	TGTGCCAGTACCTGGACCGCACACGGAAACACCATATATTTT	CASTWTAHGNTIYF
many	14	.	TRBV2	TRBJ2-7	TGTGCCAGCAGTGAGGTTAGTAGGTTCTACGAGCAGTACTTC	CASSEVSRFYEQYF
few	11	TRBD1	TRBV12-3/TRBV12-4	TRBJ2-1	TGTGCCACTACAGGGGGAAATGAGCAGTTCTTC	CATTGGNEQFF
many	15	TRBD2	TRBV24-1	TRBJ2-5	TGTGCCACCAGTGACGCTAGCGGGGTCCAAGAGACCCAGTACTTC	CATSDASGVQETQYF
many	15	TRBD2	TRBV30	TRBJ2-2	TGTGCCTGGGGATTAGCGGGTTCGAACACCGGGGAGCTGTTTTTT	CAWGLAGSNTGELFF
many	18	TRBD2	TRBV12-3/TRBV12-4	TRBJ2-7	TGTGCCAGCAGTTCGAGAAGAGGCACGACTAGCGGTTCCTACGAGCAGTACTTC	CASSSRRGTTSGSYEQYF
.	12	TRBD1	TRBV29-1	TRBJ1-4	TGCAGCGTGACAGGGTATAATGAAAAACTGTTTTTT	CSVTGYNEKLFF
few	14	.	TRBV27	TRBJ2-1	TGTGCCAGCAGTGTTTCGAGCTCCTACAATGAGCAGTTCTTC	CASSVSSSYNEQFF
.	18	.	TRBV11-1	TRBJ2-4	TGTGCCAGCAGCTTAAGGGCCCCGGGTATCTCAGGGAAAAACATTCAGTACTTC	CASSLRAPGISGKNIQYF
.	16	TRBD2	TRBV12-3/TRBV12-4	TRBJ2-5	TGTGCCAGCAGTTTTTATGGCGGGAGTAGTGGGGAGACCCAGTACTTC	CASSFYGGSSGETQYF
many	16	TRBD2	TRBV5-4	TRBJ2-3	TGTGCCAGCAGCTTGAAGAGCGGGAGCCCCACAGATACGCAGTATTTT	CASSLKSGSPTDTQYF
many	14	TRBD1	TRBV2	TRBJ2-3	TGTGCCAGCAGTGAAAGGCAGGGGGCAGATACGCAGTATTTT	CASSERQGADTQYF
.	13	.	TRBV7-9	TRBJ1-2	TGTGCCAGCAGCCCCCCACAGGTTTATGGCTACACCTTC	CASSPPQVYGYTF
.	19	TRBD2	TRBV7-6	TRBJ2-5	TGTGCCAGCAGCTCACGAATTCGGACTAGCGGGAGATCCCAAGAGACCCAGTACTTC	CASSSRIRTSGRSQETQYF
many	14	TRBD1	TRBV5-1	TRBJ2-7	TGCGCCAGCAGCTCAAGGACAGGACCTTACGAGCAGTACTTC	CASSSRTGPYEQYF
many	16	.	TRBV4-2	TRBJ2-3	TGTGCCAGCAGCCGGCGCGGGACTGCAGACACAGATACGCAGTATTTT	CASSRRGTADTDTQYF
many	14	.	TRBV12-3/TRBV12-4	TRBJ1-6	TGTGCCAGCAGTGACTACTCCCAGGGTTCACCCCTCCACTTT	CASSDYSQGSPLHF
.	15	TRBD1	TRBV13	TRBJ2-7	TGTGCCAGCAGCTTATCGCAGGGGGATGTCTACGAGCAGTACTTC	CASSLSQGDVYEQYF
.	17	TRBD1	TRBV28	TRBJ2-1	TGTGCCAGCAGTCCACATACCGGGACAGGGTGGAGTAATGGGCAGTTCTTC	CASSPHTGTGWSNGQFF
.	18	TRBD2	TRBV5-1	TRBJ2-3	TGCGCCAGCAGACCCGGGACTAGCGCACAACTTAGCACAGATACGCAGTATTTT	CASRPGTSAQLSTDTQYF